The rows below give T cell receptor beta chains drawn from one sample of a study of low-dose radiotherapy and immunotherapy resistance in tumors. TCRdb fed the reads into MiXCR, producing one record per CDR3 protein. The table has some 57,000 distinct CDR3 sequences, roughly 24% seen once. The sample was PBMCs, taken before treatment. These receptors originate from a male donor with prostate cancer. Both conserved end residues are part of each CDR3. The D gene is left open where the match is weak. Some rows have no size entry. The others give once, few or many, or a class for an expanded clone.

j_gene,d_gene,abundance,v_gene,CDR3aa,CDR3nt
TRBJ2-2,.,many,TRBV2,CASSGQRQGGTGELFF,TGTGCCAGCAGTGGACAAAGGCAAGGTGGCACCGGGGAGCTGTTTTTT
TRBJ2-1,.,many,TRBV7-2,CASSASVDEQFF,TGTGCCAGCAGCGCATCAGTGGATGAGCAGTTCTTC
TRBJ2-7,TRBD2,many,TRBV5-1,CASSWTSASSYEQYF,TGCGCCAGCAGCTGGACTAGCGCCAGCTCCTACGAGCAGTACTTC
TRBJ1-5,.,many,TRBV19,CASSIDRESGGNQPQHF,TGTGCCAGTAGTATAGATCGAGAAAGCGGGGGCAATCAGCCCCAGCATTTT
TRBJ1-4,TRBD1,many,TRBV6-1,CASSEASFGTGSNEKLFF,TGTGCCAGCAGTGAAGCCTCATTTGGGACAGGTTCTAATGAAAAACTGTTTTTT
TRBJ1-5,TRBD1,many,TRBV6-9,CASSYSKGARGTQPQHF,TGTGCCAGCAGTTATTCTAAGGGGGCCAGGGGCACTCAGCCCCAGCATTTT
TRBJ2-5,TRBD2,many,TRBV4-1,CASSQTLAGGARETQYF,TGCGCCAGCAGCCAAACACTAGCGGGGGGCGCGAGGGAGACCCAGTACTTC
TRBJ2-3,.,.,TRBV29-1,CSVITGAIDPYF,TGCAGCGTGATAACCGGGGCCATAGATCCGTATTTT
TRBJ1-5,.,many,TRBV2,CASSESNQPQHF,TGTGCCAGCAGTGAAAGCAATCAGCCCCAGCATTTT
TRBJ2-4,.,many,TRBV30,CAWSVAGEDIQYF,TGTGCCTGGAGCGTCGCAGGGGAGGACATTCAGTACTTC
TRBJ2-5,.,many,TRBV11-3,CASSLGGSGETQYF,TGTGCCAGCAGCTTAGGGGGATCTGGAGAGACCCAGTACTTC
TRBJ2-3,TRBD1,many,TRBV7-8,CASSLQGAGDTQYF,TGTGCCAGCAGCTTACAGGGGGCAGGGGATACGCAGTATTTT
TRBJ2-7,.,once,TRBV9,CASSPGRRSSYEQYF,TGTGCCAGCAGCCCCGGACGGAGGAGCTCCTACGAGCAGTACTTC
TRBJ2-1,.,many,TRBV10-1,CASSERLSYNEQFF,TGCGCCAGCAGTGAGCGGCTATCCTACAATGAGCAGTTCTTC
TRBJ1-1,.,.,TRBV5-1,CASSLAQTTEAFF,TGCGCCAGCAGCTTGGCACAGACTACTGAAGCTTTCTTT
TRBJ2-2,TRBD1,many,TRBV5-1,CASGQGPGDTGELFF,TGCGCCAGCGGACAGGGACCCGGGGACACCGGGGAGCTGTTTTTT
TRBJ2-2,.,many,TRBV5-1,CASSWTVTGELFF,TGCGCCAGCAGCTGGACAGTCACCGGGGAGCTGTTTTTT
TRBJ2-2,.,many,TRBV4-2,CASSQGRNTGELFF,TGTGCCAGCAGCCAAGGGAGGAACACCGGGGAGCTGTTTTTT
TRBJ1-1,.,many,TRBV18,CASSPPNGISGNTEAFF,TGTGCCAGCTCACCACCGAACGGGATATCTGGTAACACTGAAGCTTTCTTT
TRBJ2-7,.,.,TRBV7-6,CASKTAGQDYEQYF,TGTGCCAGCAAGACCGCGGGACAAGACTACGAGCAGTACTTC
TRBJ2-1,.,many,TRBV18,CASSPRELNYNEQFF,TGTGCCAGCTCACCACGGGAACTTAACTACAATGAGCAGTTCTTC
TRBJ2-7,TRBD1,.,TRBV7-8,CAGSLPGTGAYEQYF,TGTGCCGGCAGCTTACCAGGGACAGGGGCCTACGAGCAGTACTTC
TRBJ2-5,.,many,TRBV12-3/TRBV12-4,CASSLGPETQYF,TGTGCCAGCAGTTTGGGACCGGAGACCCAGTACTTC
TRBJ1-5,.,many,TRBV19,CASSIDESGAQHF,TGTGCCAGTAGTATAGATGAGTCCGGGGCCCAGCATTTT
TRBJ2-1,.,.,TRBV28,CASSTNSNEQFF,TGTGCCAGCAGTACAAACAGCAATGAGCAGTTCTTC
TRBJ2-1,.,many,TRBV18,CASSPPGASEQFF,TGTGCCAGCTCACCACCGGGGGCTAGCGAGCAGTTCTTC
TRBJ2-2,.,few,TRBV19,CATQDRSNTGELFF,TGTGCCACCCAAGACAGGTCGAACACCGGGGAGCTGTTTTTT
TRBJ2-1,.,many,TRBV6-5,CASSYSGLNNEQFF,TGTGCCAGCAGTTACTCGGGACTTAATAATGAGCAGTTCTTC
TRBJ2-2,.,.,TRBV27,CASSLNRLGGELFF,TGTGCCAGCAGTTTAAACAGGTTGGGCGGGGAGCTGTTTTTT
TRBJ2-1,.,many,TRBV29-1,CSVEQLAYNEQFF,TGCAGCGTTGAGCAGTTAGCCTACAATGAGCAGTTCTTC
TRBJ1-5,.,.,TRBV29-1,CSVGAGDNQPQHF,TGCAGCGTTGGGGCAGGGGACAATCAGCCCCAGCATTTT
TRBJ1-5,TRBD1,.,TRBV20-1,CSARTGNGGQPQHF,TGCAGTGCTAGGACAGGGAATGGAGGTCAGCCCCAGCATTTT
TRBJ1-6,.,.,TRBV9,CASSVEGQGGSPLHF,TGTGCCAGCAGCGTAGAGGGGCAGGGAGGTTCACCCCTCCACTTT
TRBJ2-1,.,many,TRBV29-1,CSVNSVINNEQFF,TGCAGCGTCAATTCCGTAATCAACAATGAGCAGTTCTTC
TRBJ1-5,.,.,TRBV6-1,CASSEARQINQPQHF,TGTGCCAGCAGTGAAGCGCGACAAATTAATCAGCCCCAGCATTTT
TRBJ2-7,.,many,TRBV30,CAWARGDYEQYF,TGTGCCTGGGCGAGGGGGGACTACGAGCAGTACTTC
TRBJ2-5,.,.,TRBV7-8,CASSLDWGRETQYF,TGTGCCAGCAGCTTAGATTGGGGACGAGAGACCCAGTACTTC
TRBJ2-1,.,many,TRBV5-1,CASSPVPGPYNEQFF,TGCGCCAGCAGCCCGGTTCCCGGACCCTACAATGAGCAGTTCTTC
TRBJ1-1,.,.,TRBV19,CASSRGYMNTEAFF,TGTGCCAGTAGTAGAGGGTACATGAACACTGAAGCTTTCTTT
TRBJ2-1,.,many,TRBV28,CASSQVSRSYNEQFF,TGTGCCAGCAGTCAGGTTTCCCGCTCCTACAATGAGCAGTTCTTC
TRBJ1-2,TRBD1,many,TRBV5-1,CASSMTGWGEYGYTF,TGCGCCAGCAGCATGACAGGGTGGGGTGAATATGGCTACACCTTC
TRBJ2-7,.,many,TRBV20-1,CSARASRIPSSYEQYF,TGCAGTGCTAGGGCCAGCAGGATACCTAGCTCCTACGAGCAGTACTTC
TRBJ2-3,.,.,TRBV6-2/TRBV6-3,CASQDVGPNPDTQYF,TGTGCCAGCCAAGACGTCGGCCCTAACCCAGATACGCAGTATTTT
TRBJ1-4,TRBD1,many,TRBV20-1,CSAPRTGDNEKLFF,TGCAGTGCTCCTCGCACAGGGGATAATGAAAAACTGTTTTTT
TRBJ1-4,.,.,TRBV6-1,CASSEASGTGPEKLFFF,.
TRBJ1-5,.,many,TRBV27,CASSLLGGGQPQHF,TGTGCCAGCAGTTTACTGGGGGGAGGTCAGCCCCAGCATTTT
TRBJ2-1,.,many,TRBV29-1,CSVVSQSYNEQFF,TGCAGCGTTGTGTCCCAGTCCTACAATGAGCAGTTCTTC
TRBJ2-1,TRBD1,many,TRBV28,CASSPLVGQGTNNEQFF,TGTGCCAGCAGCCCCCTCGTGGGACAGGGGACGAACAATGAGCAGTTCTTC
TRBJ1-1,TRBD1,many,TRBV7-6,CASSFPRQGGGTEAFF,TGTGCCAGCAGCTTCCCTCGACAGGGGGGAGGCACTGAAGCTTTCTTT
TRBJ2-3,TRBD2,.,TRBV10-2,CASILAGGTDTQYF,TGCGCCAGCATTCTAGCGGGAGGCACAGATACGCAGTATTTT